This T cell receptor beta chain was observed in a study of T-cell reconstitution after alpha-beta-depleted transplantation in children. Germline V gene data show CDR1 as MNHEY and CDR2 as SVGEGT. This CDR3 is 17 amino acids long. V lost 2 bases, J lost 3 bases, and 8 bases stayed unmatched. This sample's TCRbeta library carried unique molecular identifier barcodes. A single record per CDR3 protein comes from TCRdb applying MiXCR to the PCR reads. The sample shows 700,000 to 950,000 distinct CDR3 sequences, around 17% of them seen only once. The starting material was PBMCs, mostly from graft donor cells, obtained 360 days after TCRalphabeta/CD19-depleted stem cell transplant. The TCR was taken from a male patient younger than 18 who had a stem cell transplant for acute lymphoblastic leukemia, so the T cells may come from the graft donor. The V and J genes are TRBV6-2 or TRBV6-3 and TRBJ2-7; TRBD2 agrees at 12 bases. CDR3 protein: CASSYILTSGGYYEQYF. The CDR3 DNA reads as TGTGCCAGCAGTTACATTTTGACTAGCGGGGGATACTACGAGCAGTACTTC.